This TCR beta chain was profiled in a study of blood T cell repertoires in COVID-19. Turning to the study itself: Specimens from acute and convalescent COVID-19 originated in the United States, Italy and Spain. From T cells, B-cell-depleted T cells, or PBMCs came the material, which was cDNA or gDNA.

Germline V CDR1 and CDR2: MNHEY, SVGAGI. V was clipped by 6 bases and J by 5 bases; unmatched bases: 8. This CDR3 has 14 amino acids. Original processing methods: Nucleated cell number was recorded as an estimate derived from reference gene primer amplification. The method was immunoSEQ multiplex PCR; TCRdb's version includes in-frame clones alone and lacks a portion of them. D and trimming were read from the DNA, whereas the V and J calls and clone size are those reported in that table. The sample lists 80,000 to 85,000 clones; under 85% were seen once. The clonotype originates from a human donor in a cohort sampled during active COVID-19. Sequenced input: peripheral blood. The chain employs TRBV6-5 and TRBJ1-1, with 8 bases aligning to TRBD1. The CDR3 coding sequence is TGTGCCAGCAGAGACCGACAGGGGTTGACTGAAGCTTTCTTT. This translates into CASRDRQGLTEAFF.